Below are 3 T cell receptor beta chains sequenced from a single sample in a study of breast tumors, draining lymph nodes, adjacent tissues. In TCRdb, the multiplex PCR reads were re-called with MiXCR into one record per CDR3 protein. The sample lists about 31,000 distinct CDR3 sequences; 60% to 80% were seen once. The sequencing input was breast tumor tissue. These receptors were taken from a female donor with breast cancer. Some clones in this sample may be carry-over from other donors' samples.

The chain links TRBV7-2 to TRBJ2-6; unclear D gene. This CDR3 spans 15 amino acids. Germline V gives CDR1 SGHTA, CDR2 FQGNSA. Trimming stripped 0 bases from V and 0 bases from J, with 3 bases between. This chain's CDR3 is CASSLAGSGANVLTF. The CDR3 nucleotides read TGTGCCAGCAGCTTAGCAGGCTCTGGGGCCAACGTCCTGACTTTC.

The rearrangement links TRBV10-3 to TRBJ2-7; a weak D match, TRBD2 (6 bases). This CDR3 contains 16 residues. CDR1 is ENHRY, CDR2 SYGVKD, per germline. V lost 0 bases, J lost 0 bases, and 12 bases lay in between. CDR3 sequence reads: CAISESPGGGSYEQYF. For the CDR3, the DNA is TGTGCCATCAGTGAGTCCCCTGGGGGAGGCTCCTACGAGCAGTACTTC.

Sample share makes this clonotype large (0.1 to 1%). The chain carries TRBV12-3 or TRBV12-4 and TRBJ1-2; 7 bases are shared with TRBD1. This CDR3 region has 15 residues. J gave up 3 bases and V 5 bases, and 9 bases lay outside the gene matches. The CDR3 DNA follows: TGTGCCAGCAGTCCAGGGACAGTCGCTCACTATGGCTACACCTTC. Protein product: CASSPGTVAHYGYTF.